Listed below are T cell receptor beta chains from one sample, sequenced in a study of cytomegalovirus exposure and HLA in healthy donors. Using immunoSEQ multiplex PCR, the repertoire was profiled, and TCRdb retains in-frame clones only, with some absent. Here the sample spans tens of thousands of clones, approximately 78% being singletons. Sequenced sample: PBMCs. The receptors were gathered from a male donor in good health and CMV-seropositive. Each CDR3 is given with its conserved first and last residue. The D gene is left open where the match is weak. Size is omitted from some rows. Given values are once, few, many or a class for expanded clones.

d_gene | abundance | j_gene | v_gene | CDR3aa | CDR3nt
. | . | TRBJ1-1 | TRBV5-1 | CASSEVPMNTEAFF | TGCGCCAGCAGCGAGGTGCCCATGAACACTGAAGCTTTCTTT
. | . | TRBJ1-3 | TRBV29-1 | CSVVSGNTIYF | TGCAGCGTTGTTAGTGGAAACACCATATATTTT
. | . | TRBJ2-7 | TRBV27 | CASSLSPSPLEQYF | TGTGCCAGCAGTTTATCCCCCTCCCCACTCGAGCAGTACTTC
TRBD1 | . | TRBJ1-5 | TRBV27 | CASSLNSGTAPQPQHF | TGTGCCAGCAGCTTAAACTCAGGGACAGCACCTCAGCCCCAGCATTTT
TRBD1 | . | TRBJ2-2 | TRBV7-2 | CASRTTGVGGELFF | TGTGCCAGCAGAACGACAGGGGTAGGCGGGGAGCTGTTTTTT
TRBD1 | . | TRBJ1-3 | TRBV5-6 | CASSYAGTGSGNTIYF | TGTGCCAGCAGCTATGCAGGGACAGGCTCTGGAAACACCATATATTTT
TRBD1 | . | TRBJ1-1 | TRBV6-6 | CASTINDRGNTEAFF | TGTGCCAGCACTATTAATGACAGGGGGAACACTGAAGCTTTCTTT
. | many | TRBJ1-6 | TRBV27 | CASRSQVALHF | TGTGCCAGCAGGAGCCAGGTGGCCCTCCACTTT
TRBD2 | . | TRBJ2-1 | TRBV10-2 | CASGGTSGGSSYNEQFF | TGCGCCAGCGGGGGGACTAGCGGGGGTAGCTCCTACAATGAGCAGTTCTTC
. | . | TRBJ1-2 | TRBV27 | CASSYRQAPGYGYTF | TGTGCCAGCAGCTATAGACAGGCCCCAGGCTATGGCTACACCTTC